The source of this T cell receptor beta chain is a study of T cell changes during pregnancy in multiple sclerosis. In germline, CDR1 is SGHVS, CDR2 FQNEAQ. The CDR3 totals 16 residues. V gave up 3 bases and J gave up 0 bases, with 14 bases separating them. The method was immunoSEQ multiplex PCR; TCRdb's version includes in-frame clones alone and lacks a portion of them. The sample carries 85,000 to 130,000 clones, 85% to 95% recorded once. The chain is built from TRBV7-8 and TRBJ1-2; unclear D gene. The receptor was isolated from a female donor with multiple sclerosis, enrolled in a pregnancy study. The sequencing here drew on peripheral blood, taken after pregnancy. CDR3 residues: CASSFRGIPSNYGYTF. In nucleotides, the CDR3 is TGTGCCAGCAGCTTTCGGGGAATTCCGTCTAACTATGGCTACACCTTC. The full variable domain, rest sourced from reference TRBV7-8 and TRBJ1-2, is GAGVSQSPRYKVAKRGQDVALRCDPISGHVSLFWYQQALGQGPEFLTYFQNEAQLDKSGLPSDRFFAERPEGSVSTLKIQRTQQEDSAVYLCASSFRGIPSNYGYTFGSGTRLTVV.